This T cell receptor (beta chain) was found in a study of tumor-infiltrating lymphocytes in primary liver carcinoma. Starting material for RNA and DNA co-extraction consisted of about 19-32 mg of unsorted bulk tissue. The CDR3 extends over 17 amino acids. In germline, CDR1 is SGHAT, CDR2 FQNNGV. Concerning this clonotype itself: Its antigen is currently unknown. At one boundary the junction diverges from the germline segment, which might be a read error.

With 500 to 650 ng total RNA as template and a constant-region primer, TCR beta cDNA was made. Libraries of TCR beta came from three nested multiplex PCR rounds with slightly modified ARM-PCR. The first two PCR rounds used TRBV1-TRBV30 primers with a Cbeta primer, roughly 10 cycles each. TCRdb re-called the multiplex PCR reads through MiXCR, storing one row per CDR3 protein. The sample carries 150,000 to 200,000 distinct CDR3 sequences, about 82% recorded once. Broader study findings: Overlap in tumor-adjacent and tumor-blood pairs fell below that of tumor region pairs.

The specimen was tumor tissue from primary liver carcinoma. This TCR came from a man in his forties with primary liver carcinoma and hepatitis B virus infection. The chain links TRBV11-2 to TRBJ2-3; 10 bases agree with TRBD2. Here the CDR3 DNA reads TGTCCCAGCACAGACCAGGTTTCTAGCGGGAGCTCAAATACGCAGTATTTT. Amino acid sequence: CPSTDQVSSGSSNTQYF.